This is a list of T cell receptor beta chains from one sample in a study of OX40 agonist ivuxolimab in advanced cancers. Using immunoSEQ multiplex PCR, the repertoire was profiled, and TCRdb retains in-frame clones only, with some absent. The sample records around 65,000 clones, around 92% being singletons. The sample in question was CD4+ or CD8+ T cells sorted from blood, obtained in a trial of the OX40 agonist ivuxolimab. Receptors were obtained from an adult with an advanced solid tumor such as melanoma, head and neck, liver or kidney cancer. CDR3s include the opening cysteine and the closing phenylalanine or tryptophan. The order of the fields is D gene, clone size, V gene, J gene, CDR3 DNA, CDR3 protein. D genes are given only for firm matches. The size entry is marked missing in some rows and otherwise reads once, few, many or a size class.

d_call: .
clone_size: once
v_call: TRBV7-9
j_call: TRBJ1-2
cdr3_nt: TGTGCCAGCAGCTTAGCAGGGGGTAACTATGGCTACACCTTC
cdr3_aa: CASSLAGGNYGYTF

d_call: .
clone_size: .
v_call: TRBV27
j_call: TRBJ2-1
cdr3_nt: TGTGCCAGCAGCAGCAGGGCCTATGGGGAAAATGAGCAGTTCTTC
cdr3_aa: CASSSRAYGENEQFF

d_call: .
clone_size: .
v_call: TRBV29-1
j_call: TRBJ2-7
cdr3_nt: TGCAGCGTCGCCGCTATGGACAGGGAGGGCTACGAGCAGTACTTC
cdr3_aa: CSVAAMDREGYEQYF

d_call: .
clone_size: few
v_call: TRBV6-4
j_call: TRBJ2-3
cdr3_nt: TGTGCCAGCAGTGACACTACCTCAGGGGCGCAGTATTTT
cdr3_aa: CASSDTTSGAQYF

d_call: .
clone_size: .
v_call: TRBV9
j_call: TRBJ2-7
cdr3_nt: TGTGCCAGCAGCCCCGGGGCGTCCTACGAGCAGTACTTC
cdr3_aa: CASSPGASYEQYF

d_call: .
clone_size: .
v_call: TRBV4-1
j_call: TRBJ1-1
cdr3_nt: TGCGCCAGCAGCCTACCTCCCGGTTCCCTCCCGAACACTGAAGCTTTCTTT
cdr3_aa: CASSLPPGSLPNTEAFF

d_call: .
clone_size: .
v_call: TRBV7-8
j_call: TRBJ2-5
cdr3_nt: TGTGCCAGCAGCTTAGAGGGTCCAGTCCCCGAGACCCAGTACTTC
cdr3_aa: CASSLEGPVPETQYF

d_call: .
clone_size: .
v_call: TRBV19
j_call: TRBJ1-6
cdr3_nt: TGTGCCAGTAGTACTACGACGGATTCACCCCTCCACTTT
cdr3_aa: CASSTTTDSPLHF

d_call: .
clone_size: .
v_call: TRBV27
j_call: TRBJ1-1
cdr3_nt: TGTGCCAGCTCGATGGGAAGGAACACTGAAGCTTTCTTT
cdr3_aa: CASSMGRNTEAFF

d_call: .
clone_size: .
v_call: TRBV14
j_call: TRBJ2-1
cdr3_nt: TGTGCCAGCAGCCAAGTCGGGGCGGGGTACAATGAGCAGTTCTTC
cdr3_aa: CASSQVGAGYNEQFF

d_call: .
clone_size: .
v_call: TRBV4-1
j_call: TRBJ1-5
cdr3_nt: TGCGCCAGCAGCCACCAGGGTGAGGGGCATCAGCCCCAGCATTTT
cdr3_aa: CASSHQGEGHQPQHF

d_call: .
clone_size: .
v_call: TRBV5-6
j_call: TRBJ2-3
cdr3_nt: TGTGCCAGCAGCTGGGGGCAGGTAGATACGCAGTATTTT
cdr3_aa: CASSWGQVDTQYF

d_call: .
clone_size: few
v_call: TRBV4-2
j_call: TRBJ1-1
cdr3_nt: TGTGCCAGCAGCCACCCGGACAGCAACACTGAAGCTTTCTTT
cdr3_aa: CASSHPDSNTEAFF

d_call: .
clone_size: .
v_call: TRBV6-1
j_call: TRBJ1-2
cdr3_nt: TGTGCCAGCAGTGAGGAAATAGTTTGGGACGGCGCTAACTATGGCTACACCTTC
cdr3_aa: CASSEEIVWDGANYGYTF

d_call: .
clone_size: .
v_call: TRBV11-2
j_call: TRBJ2-3
cdr3_nt: TGTGCCAGCAGCTTAGAGGTAGCTGGAGATACGCAGTATTTT
cdr3_aa: CASSLEVAGDTQYF

d_call: .
clone_size: .
v_call: TRBV9
j_call: TRBJ1-2
cdr3_nt: TGTGCCAGCAGAGGGAAGGACTATGGCTACACCTTC
cdr3_aa: CASRGKDYGYTF

d_call: .
clone_size: .
v_call: TRBV5-1
j_call: TRBJ1-1
cdr3_nt: TGCGCCAGCAGCGTGGGCACTGAAGCTTTCTTT
cdr3_aa: CASSVGTEAFF